A single sample gave rise to the 9 T cell receptor beta chains below, sequenced in a study of molecular identifiers for immune sequencing clone quantification. TCRdb analysed the PCR reads with MiXCR anew, one entry per CDR3 protein. Of just under 65,000 distinct CDR3 sequences in the sample, over 15% are singletons; the top ten hold 1.4% to 1.5%. Specimen: naive CD8+ T cells from blood, with Jurkat cell RNA spiked in. Subset in this sample: FACS-sorted CD8+CD4-CCR7+CD45RA+ naive T cells. The source of these receptors is a human donor in good health. Some libraries in this study had Jurkat cell RNA spiked in.

The sample holds a few counts of this clonotype. This chain connects TRBV3-1 to TRBJ2-3; a possible D gene is TRBD2 (6 bases). The CDR3 sequence is 16 residues long. Germline CDR1 reads LGHDT; CDR2 reads YNNKEL (reference sequence). Trimming left V 8 bases short and J 4 bases short, with 22 bases between. CDR3 residues: CASGPTSGAGPDTQYF. Here the CDR3 DNA reads TGTGCCAGCGGTCCAACTTCGGGCGCGGGGCCAGATACGCAGTATTTT.

This clonotype was detected ten times or more. The genes are TRBV2 and TRBJ1-6; 10 bases map to TRBD1. The CDR3 is made up of 14 amino acids. V was pared by 3 bases and J by 8 bases, with 1 base of the junction left unmatched. The germline gives CDR1 SNHLY, CDR2 FYNNEI. In nucleotides, the CDR3 is TGTGCCAGCAGTGAGACAGGGGGCTATTCACCCCTCCACTTT. Its protein product is CASSETGGYSPLHF.

The chain is built from TRBV6-9 and TRBJ2-7; 11 positions agree with TRBD2. This CDR3 has 17 residues. CDR1 is MNHGY and CDR2 is SVAAGI in the germline V gene. V gave up 2 bases and J gave up 3 bases; unmatched junction bases: 9. CDR3 DNA sequence: TGTGCCAGCAGTTATAGGGGGACTAGCGGAGACCTCTACGAGCAGTACTTC. This translates into CASSYRGTSGDLYEQYF.

This clonotype was seen repeatedly, ten times or more. The chain joins TRBV9 to TRBJ1-1; possibly TRBD1 for D (5 bases). Germline loops: CDR1 SGDLS, CDR2 YYNGEE. Trimming cost V 2 bases and J 5 bases, with 19 bases left between them. The CDR3 is 16 residues long. The CDR3 nucleotides are TGTGCCAGCAGCGTCGGGGCAGCAAGGAGTCGGACTGAAGCTTTCTTT. Translation: CASSVGAARSRTEAFF.

Note on this clonotype: A read error may be the cause here, since a much bigger clone is one base away. Since no conserved phenylalanine or tryptophan closes the CDR3, a read error is the likely cause. The rearrangement joins TRBV19 to TRBJ2-1, with unresolved D. The CDR3 totals 15 residues. Looked up from germline, CDR1 is LNHDA and CDR2 is SQIVND (reference sequence). V was shortened by 3 bases and J by 8 bases, with 17 bases between the two germline ends. CDR3 region: CASSILALPQDEQFL. DNA of the CDR3: TGTGCCAGTAGTATTCTCGCCCTCCCCCAGGATGAGCAGTTCCTC.

This clonotype was observed at least ten times. The V gene is TRBV4-1, the J gene TRBJ1-2; a possible D gene is TRBD1 (6 bases). The CDR3 has 14 residues. Trimming left V 8 bases short and J 2 bases short, with 15 bases between. Germline V gene lookup returns CDR1 MGHRA and CDR2 YSYEKL. CDR3 sequence: CASADHRANYGYTF. CDR3 in DNA: TGCGCCAGCGCAGATCACAGGGCCAACTATGGCTACACCTTC.

For this clonotype: A read error is possible here, since a much larger clone lies one base away. This chain links TRBV29-1 with TRBJ2-7; maybe TRBD2 (5 bases). The CDR3 length is 11 residues. Germline V gene sequence: CDR1 SQVTM, CDR2 ANQGSEA. The CDR3 region has the DNA TGCGGCGTTATCGAGGGCAACGAGCAGTACTTC. Translating gives CGVIEGNEQYF.

This clonotype was picked up many times. This chain connects TRBV30 to TRBJ2-5; 8 nucleotides align to TRBD1. In germline, CDR1 is GTSNPN, CDR2 SVGIG (reference sequence). This CDR3 contains 13 residues. V lost 4 bases, J lost 9 bases, and 10 bases stayed unmatched. DNA for the CDR3: TGTGCCTGGAATACGGGGCAGGGACAGGCCCAGTACTTC. Translating it yields CAWNTGQGQAQYF. Full variable domain (outside the CDR3, taken from reference TRBV30 and TRBJ2-5): SQTIHQWPATLVQPVGSPLSLECTVEGTSNPNLYWYRQAAGRGLQLLFYSVGIGQISSEVPQNLSASRPQDRQFILSSKKLLLSDSGFYLCAWNTGQGQAQYFGPGTRLLVL.

This clonotype was detected ten times or more. The chain couples TRBV11-2 to TRBJ1-5; the D is unclear. The CDR3 has 14 residues. Germline CDR1 and CDR2: SGHAT and FQNNGV. V was shortened by 6 bases and J by 2 bases, with 11 bases between the two germline ends. The CDR3 DNA follows: TGTGCCAGCAGTTTAACGGGTCGCAATCAGCCCCAGCATTTT. This codes for CASSLTGRNQPQHF.